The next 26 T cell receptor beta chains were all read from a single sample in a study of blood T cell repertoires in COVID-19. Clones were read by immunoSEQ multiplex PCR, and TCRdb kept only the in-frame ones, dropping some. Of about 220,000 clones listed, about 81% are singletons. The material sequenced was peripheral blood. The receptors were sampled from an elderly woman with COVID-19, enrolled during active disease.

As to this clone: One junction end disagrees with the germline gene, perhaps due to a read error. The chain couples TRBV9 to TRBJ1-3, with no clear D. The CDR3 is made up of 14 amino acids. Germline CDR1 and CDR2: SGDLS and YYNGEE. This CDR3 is CASSGGVTGNTIYF. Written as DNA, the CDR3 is TGTGCCAGCAGCGGCGGGGTAACTGGAAACACTATATATTTT.

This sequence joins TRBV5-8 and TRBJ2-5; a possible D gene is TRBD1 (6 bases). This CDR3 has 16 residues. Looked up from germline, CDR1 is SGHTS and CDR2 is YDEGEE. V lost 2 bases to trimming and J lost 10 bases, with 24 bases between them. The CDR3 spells CASSLFLDRRSRSQYF. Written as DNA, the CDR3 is TGTGCCAGCAGCTTATTTTTAGACAGGCGCTCGAGGAGCCAGTACTTC.

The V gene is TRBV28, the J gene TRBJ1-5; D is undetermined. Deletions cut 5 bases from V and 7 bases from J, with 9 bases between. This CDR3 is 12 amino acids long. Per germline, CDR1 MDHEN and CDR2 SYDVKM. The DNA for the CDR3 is TGTGCCAGCAGTGAGAGGGTGCAGCCCCAGCATTTT. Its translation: CASSERVQPQHF.

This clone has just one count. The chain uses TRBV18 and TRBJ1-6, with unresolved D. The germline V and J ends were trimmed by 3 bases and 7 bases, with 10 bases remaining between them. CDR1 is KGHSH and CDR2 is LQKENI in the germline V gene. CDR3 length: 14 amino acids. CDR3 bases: TGTGCCAGCTCACCTGGAGCGTGGAATTCACCCCTCCACTTT. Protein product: CASSPGAWNSPLHF.

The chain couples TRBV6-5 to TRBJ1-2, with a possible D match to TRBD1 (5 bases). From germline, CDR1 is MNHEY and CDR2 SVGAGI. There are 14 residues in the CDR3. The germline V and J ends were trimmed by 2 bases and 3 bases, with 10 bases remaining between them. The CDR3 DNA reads TGTGCCAGCAGTTACCGGGGGGGGGACTATGGCTACACCTTC. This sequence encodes CASSYRGGDYGYTF.

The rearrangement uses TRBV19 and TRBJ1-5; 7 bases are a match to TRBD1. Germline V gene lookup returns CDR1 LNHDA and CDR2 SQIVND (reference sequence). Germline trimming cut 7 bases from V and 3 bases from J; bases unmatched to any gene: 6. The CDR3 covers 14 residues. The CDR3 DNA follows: TGTGCCAGTATCGGTGGGACAGTCAATCAGCCCCAGCATTTT. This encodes CASIGGTVNQPQHF.

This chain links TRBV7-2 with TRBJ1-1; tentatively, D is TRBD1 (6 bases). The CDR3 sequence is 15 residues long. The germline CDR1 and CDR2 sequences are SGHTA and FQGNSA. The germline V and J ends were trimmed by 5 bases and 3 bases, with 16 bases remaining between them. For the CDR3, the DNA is TGTGCCAGCAGCCCAAGCGGACAGTACTACACTGAAGCTTTCTTT. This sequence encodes CASSPSGQYYTEAFF.

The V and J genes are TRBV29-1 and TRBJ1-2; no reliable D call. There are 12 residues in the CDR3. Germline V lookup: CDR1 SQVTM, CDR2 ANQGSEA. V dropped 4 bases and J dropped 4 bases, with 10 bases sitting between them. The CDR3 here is CSVGENSYGYTF. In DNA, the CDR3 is TGCAGCGTTGGAGAGAACTCCTATGGCTACACCTTC.

The CDR3: CASSQEALAGARTQYF. As DNA, the CDR3 is TGTGCCAGCAGCCAAGAGGCGCTAGCGGGGGCCAGGACCCAGTACTTC. V gene TRBV4-2 combines with J gene TRBJ2-5, with TRBD2 matching 10 bases. This CDR3 region has 16 residues. Germline CDR1 LGHNA, CDR2 YNFKEQ. Trimming at V came to 0 bases and at J to 7 bases, leaving 8 bases not matched to a gene.

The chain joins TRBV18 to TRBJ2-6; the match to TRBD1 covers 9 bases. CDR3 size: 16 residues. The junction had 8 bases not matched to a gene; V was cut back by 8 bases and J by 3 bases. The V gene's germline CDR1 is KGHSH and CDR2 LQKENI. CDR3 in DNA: TGTGCCAGCACAACACAGGGGGCGGATGGGGCCAACGTCCTGACTTTC. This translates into CASTTQGADGANVLTF.

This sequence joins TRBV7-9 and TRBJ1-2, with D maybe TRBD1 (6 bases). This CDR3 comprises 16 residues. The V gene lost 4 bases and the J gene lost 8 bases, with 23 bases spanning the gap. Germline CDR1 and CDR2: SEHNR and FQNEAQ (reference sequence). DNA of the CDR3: TGTGCCAGCAGCTCCTTAGTAATAACAGGGCGGCGAGGCTACACCTTC. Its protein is CASSSLVITGRRGYTF.

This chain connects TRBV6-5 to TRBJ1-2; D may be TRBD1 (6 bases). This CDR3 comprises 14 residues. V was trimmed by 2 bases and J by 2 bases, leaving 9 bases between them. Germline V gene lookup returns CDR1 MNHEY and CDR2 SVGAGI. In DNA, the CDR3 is TGTGCCAGCAGTTACCGAGACAGGAACTATGGCTACACCTTC. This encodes CASSYRDRNYGYTF.

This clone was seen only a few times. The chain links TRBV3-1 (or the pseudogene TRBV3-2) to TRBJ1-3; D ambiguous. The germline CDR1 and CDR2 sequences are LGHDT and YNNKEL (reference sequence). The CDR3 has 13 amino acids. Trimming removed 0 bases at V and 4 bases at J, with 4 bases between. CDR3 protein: CASSQDRGNTIYF. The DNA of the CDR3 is TGTGCCAGCAGCCAAGATCGGGGAAACACCATATATTTT.

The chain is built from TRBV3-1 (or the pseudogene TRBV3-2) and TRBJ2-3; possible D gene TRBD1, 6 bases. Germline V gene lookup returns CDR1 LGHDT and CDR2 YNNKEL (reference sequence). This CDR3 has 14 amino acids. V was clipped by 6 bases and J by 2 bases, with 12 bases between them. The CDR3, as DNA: TGTGCCAGCAGTTGGGGGCGAGACACAGATACGCAGTATTTT. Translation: CASSWGRDTDTQYF.

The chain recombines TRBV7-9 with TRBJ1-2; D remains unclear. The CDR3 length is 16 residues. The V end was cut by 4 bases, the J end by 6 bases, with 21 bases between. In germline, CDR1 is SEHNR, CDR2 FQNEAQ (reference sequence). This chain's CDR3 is CASSSRGTHKSDGYTF. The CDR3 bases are TGTGCCAGCAGCTCCCGGGGAACTCATAAATCGGATGGCTACACCTTC. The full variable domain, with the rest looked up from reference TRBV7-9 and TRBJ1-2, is DTGVSQNPRHKITKRGQNVTFRCDPISEHNRLYWYRQTLGQGPEFLTYFQNEAQLEKSRLLSDRFSAERPKGSFSTLEIQRTEQGDSAMYLCASSSRGTHKSDGYTFGSGTRLTVV.

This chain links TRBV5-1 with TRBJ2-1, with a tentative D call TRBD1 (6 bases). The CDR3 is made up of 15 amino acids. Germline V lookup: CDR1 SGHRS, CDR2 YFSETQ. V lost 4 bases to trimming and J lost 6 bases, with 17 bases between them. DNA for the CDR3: TGCGCCAGCAGCATAGGACAGATGATAGGCAATGAGCAGTTCTTC. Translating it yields CASSIGQMIGNEQFF. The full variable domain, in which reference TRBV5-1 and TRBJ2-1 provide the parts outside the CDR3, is KAGVTQTPRYLIKTRGQQVTLSCSPISGHRSVSWYQQTPGQGLQFLFEYFSETQRNKGNFPGRFSGRQFSNSRSEMNVSTLELGDSALYLCASSIGQMIGNEQFFGPGTRLTVL.

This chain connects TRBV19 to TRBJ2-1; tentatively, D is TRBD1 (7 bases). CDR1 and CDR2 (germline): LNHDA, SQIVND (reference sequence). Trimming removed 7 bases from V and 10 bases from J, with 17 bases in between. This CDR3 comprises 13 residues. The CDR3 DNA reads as TGTGCCAGTATAGGGACTTCAGGGGGGGAGCAGTTCTTC. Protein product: CASIGTSGGEQFF.

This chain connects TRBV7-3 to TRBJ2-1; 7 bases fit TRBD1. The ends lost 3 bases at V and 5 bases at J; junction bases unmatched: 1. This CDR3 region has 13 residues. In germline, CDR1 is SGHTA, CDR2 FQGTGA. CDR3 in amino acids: CASSLGTDNEQFF. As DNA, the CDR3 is TGTGCCAGCAGCTTGGGGACAGACAATGAGCAGTTCTTC.

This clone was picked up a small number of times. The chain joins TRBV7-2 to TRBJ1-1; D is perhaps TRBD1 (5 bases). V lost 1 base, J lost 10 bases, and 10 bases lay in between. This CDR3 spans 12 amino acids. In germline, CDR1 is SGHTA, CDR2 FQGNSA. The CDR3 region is CASSLGGEVAFF. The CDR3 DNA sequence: TGTGCCAGCAGCTTAGGGGGCGAGGTAGCTTTCTTT. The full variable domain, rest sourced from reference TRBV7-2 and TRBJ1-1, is GAGVSQSPSNKVTEKGKDVELRCDPISGHTALYWYRQSLGQGLEFLIYFQGNSAPDKSGLPSDRFSAERTGGSVSTLTIQRTQQEDSAVYLCASSLGGEVAFFGQGTRLTVV.

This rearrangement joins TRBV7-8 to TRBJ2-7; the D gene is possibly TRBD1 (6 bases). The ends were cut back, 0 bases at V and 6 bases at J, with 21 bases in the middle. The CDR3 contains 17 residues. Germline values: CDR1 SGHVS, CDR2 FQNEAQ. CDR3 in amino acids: CASSLAPGVALVAEQYF. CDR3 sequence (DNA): TGTGCCAGCAGCTTAGCCCCAGGGGTGGCCCTCGTTGCCGAGCAGTACTTC.

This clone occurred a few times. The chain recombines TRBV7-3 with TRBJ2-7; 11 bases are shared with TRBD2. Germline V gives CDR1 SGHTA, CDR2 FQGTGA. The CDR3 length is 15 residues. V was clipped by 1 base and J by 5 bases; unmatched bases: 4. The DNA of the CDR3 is TGTGCCAGCAGCTTAATAGCGGGGGGGCTTAACGAGCAGTACTTC. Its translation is CASSLIAGGLNEQYF.

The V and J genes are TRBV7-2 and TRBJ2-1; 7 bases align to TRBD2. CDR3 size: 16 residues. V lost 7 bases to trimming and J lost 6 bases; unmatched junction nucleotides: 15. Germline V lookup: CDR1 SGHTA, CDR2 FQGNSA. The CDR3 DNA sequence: TGTGCCAGCATCTCCGGAGCTGTCAAGCGGGGCAATGAGCAGTTCTTC. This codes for CASISGAVKRGNEQFF.

In nucleotides, the CDR3 is TGTGCCACCAGCAGAGACGGAGCAAGCACAGATACGCAGTATTTT. The encoded protein is CATSRDGASTDTQYF. The chain is built from TRBV15 and TRBJ2-3; no clear D. V was clipped by 0 bases and J by 0 bases, with 7 bases between them. Germline CDR1 and CDR2: LNHNV and YYDKDF (reference sequence). The CDR3 runs to 15 residues.

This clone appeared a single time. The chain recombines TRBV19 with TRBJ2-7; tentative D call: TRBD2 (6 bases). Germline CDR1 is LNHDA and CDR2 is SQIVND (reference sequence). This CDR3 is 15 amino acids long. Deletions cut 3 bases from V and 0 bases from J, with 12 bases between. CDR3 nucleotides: TGTGCCAGTAGTATGCTTAGCGGCTCCTCCTACGAGCAGTACTTC. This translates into CASSMLSGSSYEQYF.

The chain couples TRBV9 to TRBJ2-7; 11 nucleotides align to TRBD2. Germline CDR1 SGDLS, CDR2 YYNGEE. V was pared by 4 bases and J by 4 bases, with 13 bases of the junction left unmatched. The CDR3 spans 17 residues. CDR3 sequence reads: CASSTGLAATPLYEQYF. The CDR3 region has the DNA TGTGCCAGCAGCACGGGACTAGCGGCAACTCCTTTGTACGAGCAGTACTTC.

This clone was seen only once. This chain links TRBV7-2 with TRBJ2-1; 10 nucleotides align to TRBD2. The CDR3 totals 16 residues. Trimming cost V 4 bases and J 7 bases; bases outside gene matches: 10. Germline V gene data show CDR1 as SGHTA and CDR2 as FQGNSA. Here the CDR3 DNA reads TGTGCCAGCAGCTCTAGAGCGGGAGGGTACCTTAATGAGCAGTTCTTC. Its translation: CASSSRAGGYLNEQFF.